This is a list of T cell receptor beta chains from one sample in a study of blood T cell repertoires in COVID-19. The table came from immunoSEQ multiplex PCR; TCRdb's copy has only in-frame clones and leaves some out. The sample has about 440,000 clones; 70% to 90% are singletons. The sequencing input was PBMCs or T cells enriched from blood (not recorded which). The receptor set was obtained from a woman aged 18-29 years with acute COVID-19. CDR3s leave out the opening cysteine and the closing phenylalanine or tryptophan. Fields, in order: V gene, D gene, CDR3 length, CDR3 protein. A D gene is named only where the DNA matches it firmly.

>TRBV27|TRBD1|13
ASSPHRGLNEKLF
>TRBV5-5|TRBD1|13
ASSDSEPGQYGYT
>TRBV19|.|12
ASSIAPQGSGYT
>TRBV12-3/TRBV12-4|.|9
ASTSGEKLF
>TRBV27|.|13
ASSPTENPNEKLF
>TRBV6-2/TRBV6-3|.|13
ASSRGDLSTYEQY
>TRBV27|.|13
ASSASGFPISPLH
>TRBV7-2|.|13
ASSLAVSGHRELF
>TRBV7-2|.|13
ASSLGGGNSYEQY
>TRBV6-6|.|10
ASTGMENTIY
>TRBV19|TRBD1|12
ASGSQGQGSGYT
>TRBV19|.|12
ASSMVQTNTEAF
>TRBV9|TRBD1|12
ASSLTGEGQPQH
>TRBV9|TRBD1|13
ASSPGTGKSYEQY
>TRBV7-8|.|13
ASSLAPVGNQPQH
>TRBV5-5|TRBD2|15
ASSSSRTSGVGKTQY
>TRBV6-5|TRBD1|13
ASTYNRGANTEAF